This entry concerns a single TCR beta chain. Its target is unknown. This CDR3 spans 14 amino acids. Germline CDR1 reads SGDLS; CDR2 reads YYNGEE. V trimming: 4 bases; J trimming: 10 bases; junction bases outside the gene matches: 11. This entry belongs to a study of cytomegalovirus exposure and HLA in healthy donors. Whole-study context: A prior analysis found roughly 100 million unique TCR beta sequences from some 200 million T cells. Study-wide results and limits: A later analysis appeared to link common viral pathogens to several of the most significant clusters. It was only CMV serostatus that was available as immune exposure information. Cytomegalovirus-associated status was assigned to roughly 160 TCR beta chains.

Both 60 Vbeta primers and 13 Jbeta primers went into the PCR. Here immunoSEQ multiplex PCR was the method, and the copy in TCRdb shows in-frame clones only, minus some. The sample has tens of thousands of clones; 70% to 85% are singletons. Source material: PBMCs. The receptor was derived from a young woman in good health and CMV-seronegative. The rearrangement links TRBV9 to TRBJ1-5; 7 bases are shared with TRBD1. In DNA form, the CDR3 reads TGTGCCAGCAGCCGGGACAGTATGGTCAGCCCCCAGCATTTT. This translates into CASSRDSMVSPQHF.